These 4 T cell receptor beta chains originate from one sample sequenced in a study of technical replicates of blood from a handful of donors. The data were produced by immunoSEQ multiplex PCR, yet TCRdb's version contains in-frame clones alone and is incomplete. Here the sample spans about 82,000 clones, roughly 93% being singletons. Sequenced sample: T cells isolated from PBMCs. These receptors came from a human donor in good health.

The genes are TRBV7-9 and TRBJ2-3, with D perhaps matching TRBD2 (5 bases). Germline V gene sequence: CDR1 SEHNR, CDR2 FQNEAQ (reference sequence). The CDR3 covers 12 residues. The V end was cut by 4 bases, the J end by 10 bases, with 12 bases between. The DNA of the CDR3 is TGTGCCAGCAGCTCCGCGGGTACTGCGCAGTATTTT. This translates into CASSSAGTAQYF. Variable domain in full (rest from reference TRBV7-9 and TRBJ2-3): DTGVSQNPRHKITKRGQNVTFRCDPISEHNRLYWYRQTLGQGPEFLTYFQNEAQLEKSRLLSDRFSAERPKGSFSTLEIQRTEQGDSAMYLCASSSAGTAQYFGPGTRLTVL.

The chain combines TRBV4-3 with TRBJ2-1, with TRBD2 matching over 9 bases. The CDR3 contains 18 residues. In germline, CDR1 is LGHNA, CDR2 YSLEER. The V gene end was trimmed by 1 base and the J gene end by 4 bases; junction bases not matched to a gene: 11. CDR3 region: CASSQAGPTSGIYNEQFF. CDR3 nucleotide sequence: TGCGCCAGCAGCCAAGCAGGCCCGACTAGCGGAATATACAATGAGCAGTTCTTC.

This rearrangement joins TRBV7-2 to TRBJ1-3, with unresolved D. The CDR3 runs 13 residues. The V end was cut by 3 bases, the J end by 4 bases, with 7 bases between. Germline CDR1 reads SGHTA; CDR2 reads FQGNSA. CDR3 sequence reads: CASSFGGGNTIYF. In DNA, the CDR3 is TGTGCCAGCAGCTTCGGAGGGGGAAACACCATATATTTT.

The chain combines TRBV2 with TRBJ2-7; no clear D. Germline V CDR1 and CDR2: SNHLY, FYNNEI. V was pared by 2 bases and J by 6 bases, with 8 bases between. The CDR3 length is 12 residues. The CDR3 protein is CASSEFFREQYF. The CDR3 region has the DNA TGTGCCAGCAGTGAATTTTTCCGCGAGCAGTACTTC.